This is a list of T cell receptor beta chains from one sample in a study of T cells in Graves' hyperthyroidism and ophthalmopathy. TCRdb reanalysed the multiplex PCR reads using MiXCR and keeps one entry per CDR3 protein. The sample has around 600,000 distinct CDR3 sequences; approximately 14% are singletons. Material for sequencing was blood. The receptors were gathered from a woman in her 30s with Graves' hyperthyroidism. Both conserved end residues are part of each CDR3. Each record gives: J gene, clone size, D gene, V gene, CDR3 protein, CDR3 DNA. The D gene is left open where the match is weak. A clone size is listed for some rows: how often the clone was seen (once, few, many), or a class if it is expanded.

J: TRBJ2-6
size: few
D: NA
V: TRBV7-9
CDR3: CASSPRGSSSSGANVLTF
DNA: TGTGCCAGCAGCCCCAGGGGATCTTCCAGCTCTGGGGCCAACGTCCTGACTTTC

J: TRBJ1-5
size: few
D: TRBD1
V: TRBV6-1
CDR3: CASSTGQGGDQPQHF
DNA: TGTGCCAGCAGTACCGGACAGGGCGGTGATCAGCCCCAGCATTTT

J: TRBJ2-2
size: few
D: TRBD2
V: TRBV5-8
CDR3: CASSLSGGEDGELFF
DNA: TGTGCCAGCAGCTTGAGCGGGGGCGAAGACGGGGAGCTGTTTTTT

J: TRBJ2-7
size: many
D: NA
V: TRBV20-1
CDR3: CSARDLGYEQYF
DNA: TGCAGTGCTAGAGATCTTGGGTACGAGCAGTACTTC

J: TRBJ2-1
size: NA
D: NA
V: TRBV6-5
CDR3: CASSYSRQSSYNEQFF
DNA: TGTGCCAGCAGTTACTCCCGTCAGAGCTCCTACAATGAGCAGTTCTTC

J: TRBJ1-1
size: few
D: TRBD1
V: TRBV19
CDR3: CASSIRTGPSTRNTEAFF
DNA: TGTGCCAGTAGTATACGGACAGGGCCCAGCACAAGGAACACTGAAGCTTTCTTT

J: TRBJ2-7
size: few
D: TRBD1
V: TRBV7-6
CDR3: CASSEGQGGVHEQYF
DNA: TGTGCCAGCAGCGAGGGACAGGGTGGTGTCCACGAGCAGTACTTC

J: TRBJ2-4
size: many
D: TRBD1
V: TRBV2
CDR3: CASSVDRGRGLAKNIQYF
DNA: TGTGCCAGCAGTGTCGACAGGGGCCGCGGACTAGCCAAAAACATTCAGTACTTC

J: TRBJ2-1
size: many
D: NA
V: TRBV28
CDR3: CASRARVPYNEQFF
DNA: TGTGCCAGCAGGGCCCGCGTACCGTACAATGAGCAGTTCTTC

J: TRBJ2-1
size: many
D: NA
V: TRBV24-1
CDR3: CATSGPDSYNEQFF
DNA: TGTGCCACCAGTGGCCCGGACTCATACAATGAGCAGTTCTTC

J: TRBJ2-1
size: few
D: NA
V: TRBV15
CDR3: CATSRDEGGRVYNEQFF
DNA: TGTGCCACCAGCAGAGATGAGGGTGGGCGGGTTTACAATGAGCAGTTCTTC

J: TRBJ1-2
size: few
D: TRBD1
V: TRBV20-1
CDR3: CSARDRGTGVGYGYTF
DNA: TGCAGTGCTAGAGATCGGGGGACAGGGGTGGGCTATGGCTACACCTTC

J: TRBJ1-2
size: many
D: NA
V: TRBV18
CDR3: CASSPSQWDTYGYTF
DNA: TGTGCCAGCTCACCTTCACAGTGGGATACCTATGGCTACACCTTC

J: TRBJ1-1
size: many
D: NA
V: TRBV28
CDR3: CASSLFKGVRTEAFF
DNA: TGTGCCAGCAGTTTGTTTAAGGGGGTTCGGACTGAAGCTTTCTTT

J: TRBJ2-1
size: many
D: NA
V: TRBV2
CDR3: CASSENPRAPNNEQFF
DNA: TGTGCCAGCAGTGAAAACCCGCGAGCCCCGAACAATGAGCAGTTCTTC

J: TRBJ2-7
size: NA
D: NA
V: TRBV27
CDR3: CASSFSGDAYEQYF
DNA: TGTGCCAGCAGTTTCTCGGGAGACGCATACGAGCAGTACTTC

J: TRBJ2-7
size: NA
D: TRBD1
V: TRBV5-8
CDR3: CASSKVQGATYEQYF
DNA: TGTGCCAGCAGCAAAGTTCAGGGGGCTACCTACGAGCAGTACTTC

J: TRBJ2-7
size: many
D: NA
V: TRBV27
CDR3: CASSLSAEVEQYF
DNA: TGTGCCAGCAGTTTATCGGCGGAGGTCGAGCAGTACTTC

J: TRBJ1-3
size: many
D: NA
V: TRBV7-2
CDR3: CASSLVWDHTIYF
DNA: TGTGCCAGCAGCTTAGTCTGGGATCACACCATATATTTT

J: TRBJ2-7
size: NA
D: TRBD2
V: TRBV2
CDR3: CATSEGTTSGSGEQYF
DNA: TGTGCCACCAGTGAGGGAACGACTAGCGGGAGTGGTGAGCAGTACTTC

J: TRBJ2-3
size: few
D: NA
V: TRBV9
CDR3: CASSVDWGSSSRGTQYF
DNA: TGTGCCAGCAGCGTAGACTGGGGGTCTAGCTCGCGAGGTACGCAGTATTTT

J: TRBJ2-3
size: NA
D: TRBD2
V: TRBV5-1
CDR3: CASSLGRGLAGGPMADTQYF
DNA: TGCGCCAGCAGCCTTGGTAGAGGACTAGCGGGAGGGCCTATGGCAGATACGCAGTATTTT

J: TRBJ2-3
size: NA
D: NA
V: TRBV7-6
CDR3: CASSPGGPGGDTQYF
DNA: TGTGCCAGCAGCCCCGGGGGCCCAGGCGGGGATACGCAGTATTTT

J: TRBJ2-7
size: many
D: NA
V: TRBV7-9
CDR3: CASSSDGPYEQYF
DNA: TGTGCCAGCAGCTCAGACGGCCCCTACGAGCAGTACTTC

J: TRBJ1-1
size: many
D: NA
V: TRBV11-2
CDR3: CASSLVAGDTEAFF
DNA: TGTGCCAGCAGCTTAGTTGCGGGGGACACTGAAGCTTTCTTT